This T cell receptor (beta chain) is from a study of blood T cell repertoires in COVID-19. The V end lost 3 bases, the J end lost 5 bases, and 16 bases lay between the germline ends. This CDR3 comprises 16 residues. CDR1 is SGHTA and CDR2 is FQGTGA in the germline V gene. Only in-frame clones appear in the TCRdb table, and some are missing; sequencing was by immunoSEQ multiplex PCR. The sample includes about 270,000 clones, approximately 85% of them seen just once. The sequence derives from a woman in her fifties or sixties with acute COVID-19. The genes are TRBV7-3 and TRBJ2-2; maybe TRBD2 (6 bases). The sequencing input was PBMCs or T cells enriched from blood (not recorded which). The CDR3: CASSFLASGGTGELFF. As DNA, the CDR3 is TGTGCCAGCAGCTTTTTGGCCTCCGGAGGGACCGGGGAGCTGTTTTTT.